The 8 T cell receptor beta chains below all came from one sample that was sequenced in a study of cytomegalovirus exposure and HLA in healthy donors. Researchers ran the PCR with 60 Vbeta and 13 Jbeta primers. The assay was immunoSEQ multiplex PCR, and TCRdb's table has in-frame clones only and misses some. The sample gives about 89,000 clones, approximately 82% of which show up once; under 4.5% is in the top ten. The sample consisted of PBMCs. The receptors here all came from a female donor in good health and CMV-seropositive.

The chain employs TRBV5-1 and TRBJ1-6; 7 bases agree with TRBD1. Looked up from germline, CDR1 is SGHRS and CDR2 is YFSETQ. This CDR3 comprises 14 residues. The V and J ends lost 3 bases and 7 bases, in that order; junction bases with no gene match: 4. The CDR3 bases are TGCGCCAGCAGCTCCGGGACAGAAAATTCACCCCTCCACTTT. It translates to CASSSGTENSPLHF.

This clone was detected once. J is TRBJ2-3 and V is TRBV12-1; no DNA check was done on the table's D call, TRBD2. TRBV12-1 is a pseudogene. This CDR3 has 19 residues. Written as DNA, the CDR3 is TGTGCCAGCAGCTTTTCGGTTGGGACTAGCGGGGTTGGCACAGATACGCAGTATTTT. Its translation is CASSFSVGTSGVGTDTQYF.

The chain joins TRBV9 to TRBJ2-3; possible D gene TRBD2, 5 bases. CDR1 and CDR2 (germline): SGDLS, YYNGEE. The ends were cut back, 2 bases at V and 0 bases at J, with 10 bases in the middle. This CDR3 is 15 amino acids long. The CDR3 sequence is CASSVSGGSTDTQYF. The CDR3 DNA follows: TGTGCCAGCAGCGTTAGTGGCGGGAGCACAGATACGCAGTATTTT.

This chain links TRBV7-9 with TRBJ2-7; 7 positions agree with TRBD1. In germline, CDR1 is SEHNR, CDR2 FQNEAQ (reference sequence). The V segment lost 5 bases and the J segment 2 bases; nucleotides outside the gene matches: 6. The CDR3 spans 14 residues. The CDR3 nucleotides are TGTGCCAGCAGCCACCGGGACAGTCCCTACGAGCAGTACTTC. Amino acid sequence: CASSHRDSPYEQYF.

This sequence joins TRBV13 and TRBJ2-2; 11 bases line up with TRBD2. The V gene's germline CDR1 is PRHDT and CDR2 FYEKMQ (reference sequence). V trimming: 3 bases; J trimming: 1 base; junction bases outside the gene matches: 1. The CDR3 is 16 residues long. The CDR3 loop is CASSFGTSGNTGELFF. The CDR3 DNA is TGTGCCAGCAGCTTCGGGACTAGCGGGAACACCGGGGAGCTGTTTTTT.

This chain connects TRBV2 to TRBJ2-5; TRBD2 matches 9 bases. The trim removed 8 bases at V and 1 base at J, leaving 8 bases unmatched. CDR3 length: 15 residues. Germline V gene data show CDR1 as SNHLY and CDR2 as FYNNEI. The CDR3: CASPASGRTQETQYF. The DNA of the CDR3 is TGTGCCAGCCCGGCAAGCGGGAGGACCCAAGAGACCCAGTACTTC.

V is TRBV27 and J is TRBJ1-5; TRBD1 matches 7 bases. CDR1 MNHEY and CDR2 SMNVEV come from the germline V gene (reference sequence). With 2 bases clipped from V and 6 bases from J, the junction kept 7 bases outside the gene matches. The CDR3 runs to 15 residues. The CDR3 coding sequence is TGTGCCAGCAGTTTACAGGGGGGCGGCGGTCAGCCCCAGCATTTT. This encodes CASSLQGGGGQPQHF.

This clone was seen once. At one end the junction does not follow the germline gene, possibly because of a read error. The V and J genes are TRBV9 and TRBJ1-2; D is unclear. In germline, CDR1 is SGDLS, CDR2 YYNGEE. The CDR3 is 13 residues long. CDR3 sequence reads: CASSYTSDRVSAF. In DNA form, the CDR3 reads TGTGCCAGCAGCTATACCTCCGATCGGGTTTCAGCCTTC.